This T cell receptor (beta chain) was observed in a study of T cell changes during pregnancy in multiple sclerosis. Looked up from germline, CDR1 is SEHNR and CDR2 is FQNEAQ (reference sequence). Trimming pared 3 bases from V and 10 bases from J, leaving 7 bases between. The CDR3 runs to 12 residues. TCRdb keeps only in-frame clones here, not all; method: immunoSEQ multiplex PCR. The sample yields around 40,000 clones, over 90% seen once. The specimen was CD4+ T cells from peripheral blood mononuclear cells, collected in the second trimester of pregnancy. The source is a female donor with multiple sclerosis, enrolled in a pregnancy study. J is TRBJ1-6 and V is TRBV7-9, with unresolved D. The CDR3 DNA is TGTGCCAGCAGCTTTCGAGAATCACCCCTCCACTTT. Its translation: CASSFRESPLHF.